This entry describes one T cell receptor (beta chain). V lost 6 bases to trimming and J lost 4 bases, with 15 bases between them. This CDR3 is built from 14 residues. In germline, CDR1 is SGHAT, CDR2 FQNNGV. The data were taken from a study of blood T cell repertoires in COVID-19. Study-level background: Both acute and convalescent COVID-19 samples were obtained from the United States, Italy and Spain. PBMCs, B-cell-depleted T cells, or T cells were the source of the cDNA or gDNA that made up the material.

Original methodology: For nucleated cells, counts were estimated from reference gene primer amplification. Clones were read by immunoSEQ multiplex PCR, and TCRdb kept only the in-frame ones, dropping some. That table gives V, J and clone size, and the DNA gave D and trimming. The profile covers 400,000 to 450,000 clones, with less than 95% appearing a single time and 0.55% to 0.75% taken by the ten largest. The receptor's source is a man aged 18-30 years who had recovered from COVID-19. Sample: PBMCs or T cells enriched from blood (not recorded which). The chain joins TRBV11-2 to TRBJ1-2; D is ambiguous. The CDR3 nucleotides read TGTGCCAGCAGGTCCGAGGCTCTGGGCTATGGCTACACCTTC. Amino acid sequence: CASRSEALGYGYTF.